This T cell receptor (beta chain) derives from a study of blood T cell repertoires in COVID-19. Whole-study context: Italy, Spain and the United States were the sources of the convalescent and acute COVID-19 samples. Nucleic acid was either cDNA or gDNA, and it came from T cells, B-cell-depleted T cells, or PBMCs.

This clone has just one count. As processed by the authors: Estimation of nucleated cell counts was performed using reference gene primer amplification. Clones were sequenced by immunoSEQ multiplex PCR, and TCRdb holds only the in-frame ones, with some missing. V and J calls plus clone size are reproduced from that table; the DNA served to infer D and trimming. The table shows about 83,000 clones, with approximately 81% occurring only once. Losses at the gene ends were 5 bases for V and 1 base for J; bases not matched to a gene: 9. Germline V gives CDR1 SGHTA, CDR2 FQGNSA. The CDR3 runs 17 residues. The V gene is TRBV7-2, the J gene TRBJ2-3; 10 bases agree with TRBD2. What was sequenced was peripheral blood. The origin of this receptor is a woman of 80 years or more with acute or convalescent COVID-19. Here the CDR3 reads CASSPYRAGGGTDTQYF. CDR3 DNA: TGTGCCAGCAGCCCATACCGAGCGGGGGGGGGCACAGATACGCAGTATTTT.